The rows below give T cell receptor beta chains drawn from one sample of a study of blood T cell repertoires in COVID-19. TCRdb keeps only in-frame clones here, not all; method: immunoSEQ multiplex PCR. The sample lists 160,000 or so clones, roughly 80% occurring once. Source material: peripheral blood. The receptors originated from a man aged 55-75 years with acute or convalescent COVID-19. CDR3s leave out the opening cysteine and the closing phenylalanine or tryptophan. The order of the fields is clone size, J gene, V gene, CDR3 protein. For some rows the clone size is stated as once, few or many, or as a class when expanded; others skip it.

clone size: NA; J gene: TRBJ2-2; V gene: TRBV28; CDR3 protein: ASSRRSAGELF
clone size: NA; J gene: TRBJ2-7; V gene: TRBV9; CDR3 protein: ASSVGWEAGEQY
clone size: NA; J gene: TRBJ1-1; V gene: TRBV7-2; CDR3 protein: ASSLSGAGRTEAF
clone size: NA; J gene: TRBJ2-5; V gene: TRBV7-2; CDR3 protein: ASSLAGTSGGAQETQY
clone size: NA; J gene: TRBJ1-2; V gene: TRBV5-5; CDR3 protein: ASSSLNYGYT
clone size: NA; J gene: TRBJ2-7; V gene: TRBV7-2; CDR3 protein: ASSSRAGDEQY
clone size: NA; J gene: TRBJ1-4; V gene: TRBV6-2/TRBV6-3; CDR3 protein: ASSYSEEKLF
clone size: NA; J gene: TRBJ2-1; V gene: TRBV25-1; CDR3 protein: ASSEPPGEQF
clone size: NA; J gene: TRBJ1-2; V gene: TRBV6-2/TRBV6-3; CDR3 protein: ASSSHVGSSNYGYT
clone size: NA; J gene: TRBJ1-5; V gene: TRBV4-2; CDR3 protein: ASSQAVQGSNQPQH
clone size: once; J gene: TRBJ2-1; V gene: TRBV29-1; CDR3 protein: SVLVLAGVNNEQF
clone size: NA; J gene: TRBJ1-6; V gene: TRBV6-5; CDR3 protein: ASRGGAGKVSPLH
clone size: NA; J gene: TRBJ2-2; V gene: TRBV4-3; CDR3 protein: ASSQYRGQGVSGELF
clone size: NA; J gene: TRBJ1-1; V gene: TRBV29-1; CDR3 protein: SVGLTGGDTEAF
clone size: NA; J gene: TRBJ2-1; V gene: TRBV7-9; CDR3 protein: ASSLGANEQF
clone size: NA; J gene: TRBJ2-3; V gene: TRBV11-1; CDR3 protein: ASSRPEEDTQY
clone size: NA; J gene: TRBJ1-5; V gene: TRBV12-5; CDR3 protein: ASGPKTGPQGNQPQH
clone size: NA; J gene: TRBJ1-2; V gene: TRBV4-2; CDR3 protein: ASSQEGTTAGYT
clone size: NA; J gene: TRBJ2-3; V gene: TRBV6-5; CDR3 protein: ASSYLRGGEDTQY
clone size: few; J gene: TRBJ1-1; V gene: TRBV19; CDR3 protein: ASRGAWGGLITEAF
clone size: once; J gene: TRBJ2-2; V gene: TRBV7-3; CDR3 protein: ASSLSARNTGELF
clone size: few; J gene: TRBJ1-1; V gene: TRBV25-1; CDR3 protein: ASSEQGWTEAF
clone size: NA; J gene: TRBJ2-1; V gene: TRBV7-3; CDR3 protein: ASSLQDNEQF
clone size: NA; J gene: TRBJ2-5; V gene: TRBV4-1; CDR3 protein: ASSQSPLANQETQY
clone size: NA; J gene: TRBJ1-2; V gene: TRBV10-3; CDR3 protein: ATRGGADGYT
clone size: NA; J gene: TRBJ2-7; V gene: TRBV12-2; CDR3 protein: ASRQRGAPYEQY
clone size: NA; J gene: TRBJ2-5; V gene: TRBV4-1; CDR3 protein: ASSQDPTGGGRETQY
clone size: NA; J gene: TRBJ1-2; V gene: TRBV27; CDR3 protein: ASSSYRQAANYGYT
clone size: NA; J gene: TRBJ2-5; V gene: TRBV7-6; CDR3 protein: ASLAGQGQETQY
clone size: NA; J gene: TRBJ1-2; V gene: TRBV6-1; CDR3 protein: ASSEAAGTTYGYT
clone size: few; J gene: TRBJ2-7; V gene: TRBV28; CDR3 protein: ASSLDTYYEQY
clone size: NA; J gene: TRBJ1-3; V gene: TRBV5-1; CDR3 protein: ASSLSGREDTIY
clone size: NA; J gene: TRBJ2-2; V gene: TRBV11-2; CDR3 protein: ASRPRQGSTGELF
clone size: NA; J gene: TRBJ2-7; V gene: TRBV6-2/TRBV6-3; CDR3 protein: ASSWTGGGEQY
clone size: NA; J gene: TRBJ1-6; V gene: TRBV7-9; CDR3 protein: ASSLEQGNSPLH
clone size: NA; J gene: TRBJ2-3; V gene: TRBV5-1; CDR3 protein: ASSRQRGSSTDTQY
clone size: NA; J gene: TRBJ1-2; V gene: TRBV14; CDR3 protein: ASSPPLTTGSYGYT
clone size: NA; J gene: TRBJ1-5; V gene: TRBV27; CDR3 protein: ASSFRGRGNQPQH
clone size: NA; J gene: TRBJ1-5; V gene: TRBV5-5; CDR3 protein: ASSLEGTGYQPQH
clone size: NA; J gene: TRBJ2-7; V gene: TRBV11-1; CDR3 protein: ASSLATTATYEQY
clone size: NA; J gene: TRBJ2-3; V gene: TRBV21-1; CDR3 protein: ASSDPGTGERDTQY
clone size: NA; J gene: TRBJ2-1; V gene: TRBV11-2; CDR3 protein: ASSYDLGGNEQF